Below, one TCR beta chain is given with its context. The entry originates in a study of blood T cell repertoires in COVID-19. Study-wide context: The study drew acute and convalescent COVID-19 samples from the United States, Italy and Spain. Sample material is recorded as cDNA or gDNA derived from T cells, B-cell-depleted T cells, or PBMCs.

The CDR3 sequence is 11 residues long. Trimming removed 7 bases at V and 4 bases at J, with 10 bases between. Germline CDR1 is SQVTM and CDR2 is ANQGSEA. Clones were sequenced by immunoSEQ multiplex PCR, and TCRdb holds only the in-frame ones, with some missing. Of 100,000 or so clones listed, about 80% were seen once; the top ten hold just under 20%. Sequenced material: peripheral blood. J is TRBJ1-2 and V is TRBV29-1, with a possible D match to TRBD1 (6 bases). The clonotype was recovered from a woman aged 70-85 years with acute or convalescent COVID-19. The CDR3 protein is CSAGQFYGYTF. The CDR3 DNA reads as TGCAGCGCCGGACAGTTCTATGGCTACACCTTC.